Here is one T cell receptor (beta chain) with its context. This entry belongs to a study of CD8 T cells in Susac syndrome. Reverse transcription of roughly 0.45 to 1 ug RNA used random hexamers. Each CDR3 protein gets one entry after TCRdb re-called the immunoSEQ multiplex PCR reads with MiXCR. The table has 150,000 to 180,000 distinct CDR3 sequences, 95% to 96% seen once. TCR beta sequencing covered blood CD8+ and CD4+ T cells. Germline lookup yields CDR1 ENHRY and CDR2 SYGVKD. Trimming took off 8 bases at V and 0 bases at J, with 11 bases between the two ends. The CDR3 has 13 residues. The source of this sequence is a human donor with multiple sclerosis. The chain recombines TRBV10-3 with TRBJ2-7; D tentatively reads TRBD1 or TRBD2 (5 bases each). Sequencing was performed on CD8+ T cells from PBMCs. This CDR3 is CAIRGGNSYEQYF. CDR3 nucleotides: TGTGCCATCCGGGGCGGCAACTCCTACGAGCAGTACTTC.